The clone carrying this T cell receptor beta chain was seen once. Its antigen is still unknown. The entry originates in a study of T cell responses to AZD1222 COVID-19 vaccine. Findings of the study overall: The reported proportion of spike-specific TCRs targeting unmutated variant regions was nearly half. Clonal diversity was possibly underestimated, and white British individuals and females predominated among donors. Repertoires were obtained only post-peak T cell response. Baseline testing showed seropositivity in only six AZD1222 recipients.

The assay was immunoSEQ multiplex PCR, and TCRdb's table has in-frame clones only and misses some. The sample yields approximately 71,000 clones, around 83% seen once. The sequence came from an adult in good health. The source material was peripheral blood, sampled on day 0 of AZD1222 vaccination.

The CDR3 DNA follows: TGTGCCACACAGCCATTTAACACTGATGGAGCTTTCTTT. This sequence encodes CATQPFNTDGAFF. The chain recombines TRBV6-5 with TRBJ1-1; D remains ambiguous. The CDR3 contains 13 residues. Germline CDR1 and CDR2: MNHEY and SVGAGI. V dropped 10 bases and J dropped 10 bases, with 22 bases sitting between them.